This T cell receptor (beta chain) emerged from a study of response to subunit inactivated influenza vaccine. A single record per CDR3 protein comes from TCRdb applying MiXCR to the RT-PCR reads. This sample has about 300,000 distinct CDR3 sequences, with less than 25% found just once. CDR1 SGHVS and CDR2 FQNEAQ come from the germline V gene. The CDR3 contains 13 residues. The V and J ends lost 3 bases and 7 bases respectively, with 10 bases between them. There are many counts of this clonotype. The chain uses TRBV7-8 and TRBJ1-5; D is perhaps TRBD1 (6 bases). The specimen was PBMCs from blood, collected 21 months after vaccination. The source is a man aged 50-75 years who received an inactivated influenza vaccine. This CDR3 reads CASSLSGAQPQHF. The CDR3 DNA reads as TGTGCCAGCAGCTTGTCGGGGGCACAGCCCCAGCATTTT.